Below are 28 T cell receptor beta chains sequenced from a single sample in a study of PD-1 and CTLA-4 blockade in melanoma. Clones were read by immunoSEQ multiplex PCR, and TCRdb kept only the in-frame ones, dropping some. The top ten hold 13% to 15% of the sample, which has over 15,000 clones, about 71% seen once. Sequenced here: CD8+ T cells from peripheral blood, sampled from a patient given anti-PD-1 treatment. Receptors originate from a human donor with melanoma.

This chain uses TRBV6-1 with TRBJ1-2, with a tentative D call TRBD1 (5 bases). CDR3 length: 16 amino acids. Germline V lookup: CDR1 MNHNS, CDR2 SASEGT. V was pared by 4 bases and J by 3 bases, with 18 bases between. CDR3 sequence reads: CASSGLRDVTYYGYTF. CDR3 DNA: TGTGCCAGCAGTGGGCTCCGGGACGTTACGTACTATGGCTACACCTTC.

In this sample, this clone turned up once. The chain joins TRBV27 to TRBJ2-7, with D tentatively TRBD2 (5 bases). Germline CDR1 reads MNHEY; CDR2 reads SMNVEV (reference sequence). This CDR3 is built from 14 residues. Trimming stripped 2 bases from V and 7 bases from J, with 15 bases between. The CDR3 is CASSLKTPTGEQYF. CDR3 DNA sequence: TGTGCCAGCAGTTTAAAGACACCTACGGGGGAGCAGTACTTC.

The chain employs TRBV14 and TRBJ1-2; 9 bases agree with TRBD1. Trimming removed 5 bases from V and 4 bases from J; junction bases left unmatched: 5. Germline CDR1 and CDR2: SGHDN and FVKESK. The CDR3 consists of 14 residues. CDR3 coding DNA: TGTGCCAGCAGCAAGGGACAGGGAGGCTATGGCTACACCTTC. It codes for CASSKGQGGYGYTF.

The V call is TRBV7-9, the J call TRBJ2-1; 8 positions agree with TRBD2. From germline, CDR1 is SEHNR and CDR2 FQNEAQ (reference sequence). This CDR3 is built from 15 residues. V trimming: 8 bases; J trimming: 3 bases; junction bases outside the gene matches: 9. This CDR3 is CASGASGYFYNEQFF. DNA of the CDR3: TGTGCCAGCGGGGCTAGCGGGTACTTCTACAATGAGCAGTTCTTC.

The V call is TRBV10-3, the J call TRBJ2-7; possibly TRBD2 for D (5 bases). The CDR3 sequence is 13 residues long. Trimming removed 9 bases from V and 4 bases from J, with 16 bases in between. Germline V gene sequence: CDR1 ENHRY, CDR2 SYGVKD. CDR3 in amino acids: CAIEGVLGYEQYF. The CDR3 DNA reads TGTGCCATTGAGGGTGTCCTGGGGTACGAGCAGTACTTC.

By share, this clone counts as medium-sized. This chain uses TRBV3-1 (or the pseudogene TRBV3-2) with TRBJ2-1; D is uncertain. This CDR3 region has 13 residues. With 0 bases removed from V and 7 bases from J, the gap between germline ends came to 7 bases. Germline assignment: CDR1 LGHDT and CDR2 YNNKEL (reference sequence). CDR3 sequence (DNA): TGTGCCAGCAGCCAAGATCCGGAAAATGAGCAGTTCTTC. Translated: CASSQDPENEQFF.

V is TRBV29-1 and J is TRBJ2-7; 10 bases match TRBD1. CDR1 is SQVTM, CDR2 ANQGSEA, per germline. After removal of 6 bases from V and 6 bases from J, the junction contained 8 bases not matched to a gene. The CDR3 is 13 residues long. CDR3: CSVQTGGFGEQYF. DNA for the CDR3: TGCAGCGTGCAGACAGGGGGCTTTGGCGAGCAGTACTTC.

The CDR3 is CASSSPWTVALHF. CDR3 nucleotides: TGTGCCAGCAGTTCCCCTTGGACAGTGGCCCTCCACTTT. This chain joins TRBV28 and TRBJ1-6; the D gene is possibly TRBD1 (6 bases). Trimming removed 4 bases at V and 14 bases at J, with 15 bases between. This CDR3 has 13 amino acids. Per the germline V gene, CDR1 is MDHEN and CDR2 is SYDVKM.

CDR3 DNA: TGTGCCATCCTATCGGGAATCGGGGGGTTCTTC. Translated, it gives CAILSGIGGFF. V and J are TRBV12-3 or TRBV12-4 and TRBJ2-1; weak D call: TRBD2 (6 bases). This CDR3 is built from 11 residues. Trimming took 10 bases from V and 15 from J, leaving 19 bases between them.

The CDR3 loop is CASSETGPNYGYTF. CDR3 DNA sequence: TGTGCCAGCTCAGAAACCGGGCCTAACTATGGCTACACCTTC. V is TRBV18 and J is TRBJ1-2, with no clear D. This CDR3 has 14 residues. Germline values: CDR1 KGHSH, CDR2 LQKENI. Trimming removed 5 bases at V and 0 bases at J, with 10 bases between.

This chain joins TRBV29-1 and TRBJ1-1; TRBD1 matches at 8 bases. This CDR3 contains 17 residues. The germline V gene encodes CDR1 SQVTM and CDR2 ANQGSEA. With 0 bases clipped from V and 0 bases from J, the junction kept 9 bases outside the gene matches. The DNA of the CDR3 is TGCAGCGTTGAAGATCTGGGGACAGGCAGCATGAACACTGAAGCTTTCTTT. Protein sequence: CSVEDLGTGSMNTEAFF.

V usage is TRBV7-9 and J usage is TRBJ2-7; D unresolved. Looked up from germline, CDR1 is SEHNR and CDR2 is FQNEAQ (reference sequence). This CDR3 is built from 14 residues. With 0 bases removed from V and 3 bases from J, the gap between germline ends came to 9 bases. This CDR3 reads CASSLAGLYYEQYF. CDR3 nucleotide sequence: TGTGCCAGCAGCTTAGCTGGGCTTTACTACGAGCAGTACTTC.

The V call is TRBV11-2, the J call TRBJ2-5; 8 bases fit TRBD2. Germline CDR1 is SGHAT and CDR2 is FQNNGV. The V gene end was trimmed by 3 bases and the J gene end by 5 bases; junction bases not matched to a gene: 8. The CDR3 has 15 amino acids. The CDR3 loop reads CASSFSAGAGETQYF. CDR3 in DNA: TGTGCCAGCAGCTTCTCAGCGGGAGCCGGGGAGACCCAGTACTTC. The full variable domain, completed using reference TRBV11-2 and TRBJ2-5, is EAGVAQSPRYKIIEKRQSVAFWCNPISGHATLYWYQQILGQGPKLLIQFQNNGVVDDSQLPKDRFSAERLKGVDSTLKIQPAKLEDSAVYLCASSFSAGAGETQYFGPGTRLLVL.

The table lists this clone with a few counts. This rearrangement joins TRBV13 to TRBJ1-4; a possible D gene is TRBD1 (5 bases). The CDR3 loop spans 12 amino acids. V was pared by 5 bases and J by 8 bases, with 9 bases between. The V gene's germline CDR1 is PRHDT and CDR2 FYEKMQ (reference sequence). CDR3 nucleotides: TGTGCCAGCAGCCCCCGGGGCGAAAAACTGTTTTTT. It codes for CASSPRGEKLFF.

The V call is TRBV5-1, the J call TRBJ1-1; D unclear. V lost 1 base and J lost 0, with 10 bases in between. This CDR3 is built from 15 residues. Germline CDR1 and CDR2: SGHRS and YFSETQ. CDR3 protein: CASSLYGNMNTEAFF. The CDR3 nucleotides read TGCGCCAGCAGCTTGTATGGAAACATGAACACTGAAGCTTTCTTT.

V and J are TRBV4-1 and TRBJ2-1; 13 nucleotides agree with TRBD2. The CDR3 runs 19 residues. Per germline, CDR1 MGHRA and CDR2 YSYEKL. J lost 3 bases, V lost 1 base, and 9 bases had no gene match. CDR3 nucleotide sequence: TGCGCCAGCAGCCAAGGTCCCGGGACTAGCGGGACTAGCTACAATGAGCAGTTCTTC. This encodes CASSQGPGTSGTSYNEQFF.

The CDR3 bases are TGTGCCAGCAGCCTAACAGGATTTAATCAGCCCCAGCATTTT. Amino acid sequence: CASSLTGFNQPQHF. This chain connects TRBV11-2 to TRBJ1-5; tentative D call: TRBD1 (5 bases). Trimming pared 5 bases from V and 4 bases from J, leaving 12 bases between. Germline lookup yields CDR1 SGHAT and CDR2 FQNNGV. The CDR3 runs to 14 residues. The entire variable domain, with the rest obtained from reference TRBV11-2 and TRBJ1-5, is as follows: EAGVAQSPRYKIIEKRQSVAFWCNPISGHATLYWYQQILGQGPKLLIQFQNNGVVDDSQLPKDRFSAERLKGVDSTLKIQPAKLEDSAVYLCASSLTGFNQPQHFGDGTRLSIL.

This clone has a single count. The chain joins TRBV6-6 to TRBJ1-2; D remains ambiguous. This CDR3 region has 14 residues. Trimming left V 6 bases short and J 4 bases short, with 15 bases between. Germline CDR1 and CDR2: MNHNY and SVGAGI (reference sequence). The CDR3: CASSQVGIVYGYTF. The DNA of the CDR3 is TGTGCCAGCAGCCAGGTGGGGATCGTCTATGGCTACACCTTC.

This chain's CDR3 is CASSRQGPLGEAFF. The CDR3 bases are TGTGCCAGCAGTCGACAGGGGCCCCTGGGCGAAGCTTTCTTT. The J gene is TRBJ1-1, the V gene TRBV6-5; 8 bases match TRBD1. CDR1 is MNHEY, CDR2 SVGAGI, per germline. V trimming: 5 bases; J trimming: 8 bases; junction bases outside the gene matches: 10. The CDR3 is 14 amino acids.

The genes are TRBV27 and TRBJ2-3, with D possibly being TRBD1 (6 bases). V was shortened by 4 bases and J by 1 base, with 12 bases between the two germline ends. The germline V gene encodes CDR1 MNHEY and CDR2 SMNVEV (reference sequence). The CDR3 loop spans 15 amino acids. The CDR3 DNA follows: TGTGCCAGCAGTTCAGAGGGGGACCGCACAGATACGCAGTATTTT. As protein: CASSSEGDRTDTQYF.

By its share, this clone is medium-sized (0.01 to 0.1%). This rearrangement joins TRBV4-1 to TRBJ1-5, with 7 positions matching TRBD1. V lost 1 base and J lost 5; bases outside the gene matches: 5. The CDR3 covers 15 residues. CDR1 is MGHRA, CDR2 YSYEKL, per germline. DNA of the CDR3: TGCGCCAGCAGCCAAGGAGGGACAGCGCATCAGCCCCAGCATTTT. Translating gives CASSQGGTAHQPQHF.

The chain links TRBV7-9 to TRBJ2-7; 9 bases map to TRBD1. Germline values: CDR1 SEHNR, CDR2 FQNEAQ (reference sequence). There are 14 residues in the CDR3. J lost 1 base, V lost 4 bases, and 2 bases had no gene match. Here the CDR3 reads CASSYGQGSYEQYF. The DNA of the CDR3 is TGTGCCAGCAGCTACGGACAGGGGTCCTACGAGCAGTACTTC.

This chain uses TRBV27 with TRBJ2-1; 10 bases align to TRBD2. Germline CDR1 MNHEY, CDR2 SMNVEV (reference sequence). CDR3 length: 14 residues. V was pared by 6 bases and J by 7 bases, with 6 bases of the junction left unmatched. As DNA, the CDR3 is TGTGCCAGCAGGAGCGGGGGGGGGATTAATGAGCAGTTCTTC. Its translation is CASRSGGGINEQFF.

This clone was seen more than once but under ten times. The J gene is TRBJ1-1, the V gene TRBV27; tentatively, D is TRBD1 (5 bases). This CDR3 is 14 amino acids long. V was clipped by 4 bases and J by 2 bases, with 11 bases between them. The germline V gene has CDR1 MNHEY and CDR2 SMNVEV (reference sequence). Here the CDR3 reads CASSSGGFNTEAFF. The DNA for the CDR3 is TGTGCCAGCAGTTCGGGGGGGTTCAACACTGAAGCTTTCTTT.

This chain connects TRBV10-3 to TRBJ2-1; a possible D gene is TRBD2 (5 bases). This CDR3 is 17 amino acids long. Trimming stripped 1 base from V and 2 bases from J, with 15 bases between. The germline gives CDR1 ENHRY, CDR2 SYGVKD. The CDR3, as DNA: TGTGCCATCAGTGAGTGGCAAGCTAGGCGGGCCTACAATGAGCAGTTCTTC. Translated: CAISEWQARRAYNEQFF.

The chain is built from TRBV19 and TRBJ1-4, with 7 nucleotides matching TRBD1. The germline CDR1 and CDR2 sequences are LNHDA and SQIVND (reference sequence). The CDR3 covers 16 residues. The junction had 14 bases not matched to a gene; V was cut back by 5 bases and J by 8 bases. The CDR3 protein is CASSVRQGRIEEKLFF. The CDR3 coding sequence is TGTGCCAGTAGTGTCCGACAGGGACGAATAGAGGAAAAACTGTTTTTT.

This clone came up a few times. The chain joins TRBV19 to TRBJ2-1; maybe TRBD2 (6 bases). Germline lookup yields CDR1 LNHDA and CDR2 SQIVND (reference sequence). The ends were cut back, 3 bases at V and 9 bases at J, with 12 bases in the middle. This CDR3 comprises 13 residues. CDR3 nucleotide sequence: TGTGCCAGTAGTATGGCTAGCGCTGGTGAGCAGTTCTTC. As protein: CASSMASAGEQFF.

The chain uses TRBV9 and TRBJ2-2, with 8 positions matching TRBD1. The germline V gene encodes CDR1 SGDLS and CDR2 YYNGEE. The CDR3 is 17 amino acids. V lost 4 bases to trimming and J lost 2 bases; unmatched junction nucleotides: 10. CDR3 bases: TGTGCCAGCAGCCCTAGGGCGGACAGGGTTAACACCGGGGAGCTGTTTTTT. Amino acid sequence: CASSPRADRVNTGELFF.